One and the same sample provided the 15 T cell receptor beta chains below, sequenced in a study of blood T cells in healthy people across ages. Together with a sample-barcoded 5' primer, a J-beta primer mix was included in a second PCR lasting 7 to 11 cycles. TCRdb recomputed calls from the 5' RACE reads with MiXCR, one row per CDR3 protein. Here the sample spans some 1.1 million distinct CDR3 sequences, roughly two fifths being singletons. Sequencing was carried out using blood. All receptors come from a man aged 18 to 30 in good health.

The chain recombines TRBV4-1 with TRBJ2-7; D is possibly TRBD1 (6 bases). CDR3 length equals 15 residues. With 3 bases removed from V and 7 bases from J, the gap between germline ends came to 19 bases. Germline values: CDR1 MGHRA, CDR2 YSYEKL. This CDR3 reads CASSQNTGFYNEQYF. The CDR3 DNA sequence: TGCGCCAGCAGCCAGAACACAGGGTTTTACAATGAGCAGTACTTC.

This chain links TRBV5-1 with TRBJ2-1, with 8 bases aligning to TRBD1. After removal of 4 bases from V and 12 bases from J, the junction contained 9 bases not matched to a gene. Germline-derived CDR1 and CDR2 are SGHRS and YFSETQ. The CDR3 loop spans 13 amino acids. CDR3 nucleotide sequence: TGCGCCAGCAGCCCGGACAGGGAGTATGGGCAGTTCTTC. This codes for CASSPDREYGQFF. Looking up the rest from reference TRBV5-1 and TRBJ2-1 gives the full variable domain: KAGVTQTPRYLIKTRGQQVTLSCSPISGHRSVSWYQQTPGQGLQFLFEYFSETQRNKGNFPGRFSGRQFSNSRSEMNVSTLELGDSALYLCASSPDREYGQFFGPGTRLTVL.

This clonotype was detected a few times. J is TRBJ2-1 and V is TRBV6-5; 7 positions match TRBD1. The ends lost 6 bases at V and 6 bases at J; junction bases unmatched: 11. The CDR3 length is 15 residues. Germline V lookup: CDR1 MNHEY, CDR2 SVGAGI. For the CDR3, the DNA is TGTGCCAGCAGCCGAATGGGAAACAGGGGCAATGAGCAGTTCTTC. It encodes CASSRMGNRGNEQFF.

V and J are TRBV18 and TRBJ1-2, with 7 nucleotides matching TRBD1. This CDR3 has 14 residues. V trimming: 4 bases; J trimming: 6 bases; junction bases outside the gene matches: 8. Germline V gene lookup returns CDR1 KGHSH and CDR2 LQKENI. The CDR3 DNA sequence: TGTGCCAGCTCACGAAACAGACAGGGTGATGGCTACACCTTC. This translates into CASSRNRQGDGYTF.

The V call is TRBV7-2, the J call TRBJ2-7; 9 bases are shared with TRBD2. The CDR3 contains 16 residues. V lost 0 bases, J lost 4 bases, and 7 bases stayed unmatched. Germline CDR1 and CDR2: SGHTA and FQGNSA. In DNA form, the CDR3 reads TGTGCCAGCAGCTTAGCCCCTAGCGGGAAGGGGTACGAGCAGTACTTC. This translates into CASSLAPSGKGYEQYF.

The chain employs TRBV30 and TRBJ2-1, with D hard to call. V lost 2 bases and J 0 bases, leaving 11 bases between the germline ends. Germline V CDR1 and CDR2: GTSNPN, SVGIG (reference sequence). This CDR3 comprises 15 residues. The CDR3 DNA is TGTGCCTGGAGTTTTGACGGAAGCTCCTACAATGAGCAGTTCTTC. It translates to CAWSFDGSSYNEQFF.

The chain employs TRBV29-1 and TRBJ2-1; D not resolved. The J call could be wrong; TRBJ2-7 is a better fit for the DNA end. CDR1 is SQVTM and CDR2 is ANQGSEA in the germline V gene. CDR3 length: 16 amino acids. The chain's CDR3 is CSVEAPVGVSYNEQYF. The CDR3 bases are TGCAGCGTTGAAGCCCCGGTTGGAGTCTCCTACAATGAGCAGTACTTC.

The DNA of the CDR3 is TGTGCCAGCAGCTTGAGGTGGGAGAGTTTATACGAGCAGTACTTC. Translating gives CASSLRWESLYEQYF. The V gene is TRBV5-5, the J gene TRBJ2-7, with a tentative D call TRBD2 (5 bases). There are 15 residues in the CDR3. Germline CDR1 SGHKS, CDR2 YYEKEE (reference sequence). Trimming took 1 base from V and 4 from J, leaving 15 bases between them. The whole variable domain, remainder taken from reference TRBV5-5 and TRBJ2-7, is DAGVTQSPTHLIKTRGQQVTLRCSPISGHKSVSWYQQVLGQGPQFIFQYYEKEERGRGNFPDRFSARQFPNYSSELNVNALLLGDSALYLCASSLRWESLYEQYFGPGTRLTVT.

The gene calls are TRBV7-9 and TRBJ2-5; 8 bases match TRBD2. CDR3 length: 15 amino acids. Germline lookup yields CDR1 SEHNR and CDR2 FQNEAQ (reference sequence). V trimming: 5 bases; J trimming: 11 bases; junction bases outside the gene matches: 16. The CDR3 region has the DNA TGTGCCAGCAGCCCACTAGCGGTGGACTACAATGAGCAGTACTTC. Its translation: CASSPLAVDYNEQYF.

This clonotype was observed a handful of times. This sequence joins TRBV5-1 and TRBJ1-1; 9 positions match TRBD1. Germline V gives CDR1 SGHRS, CDR2 YFSETQ. Germline trimming cut 7 bases from V and 6 bases from J; bases unmatched to any gene: 4. This CDR3 is built from 12 residues. CDR3 protein: CASGDREAEAFF. CDR3 bases: TGCGCCAGCGGGGACAGGGAAGCTGAAGCTTTCTTT.

A few counts support this clonotype. The chain joins TRBV5-1 to TRBJ2-3, with D perhaps given as TRBD1 or TRBD2 (5 bases each). Trimming stripped 4 bases from V and 2 bases from J, with 17 bases between. Germline V lookup: CDR1 SGHRS, CDR2 YFSETQ. The CDR3 sequence is 16 residues long. CDR3 sequence reads: CASSPPWGTYTDTQYF. As DNA, the CDR3 is TGCGCCAGCAGCCCCCCGTGGGGGACCTACACAGATACGCAGTATTTT.

This clonotype has ten or more counts. The V gene is TRBV29-1, the J gene TRBJ2-3; D could derive from TRBD1 or TRBD2 (6 bases each). The CDR3 has 13 amino acids. Germline CDR1 is SQVTM and CDR2 is ANQGSEA. V lost 6 bases and J 2 bases, leaving 12 bases between the germline ends. The chain's CDR3 is CSVRGTLTDTQYF. The CDR3 DNA follows: TGCAGCGTCCGCGGGACACTCACAGATACGCAGTATTTT.

The chain employs TRBV6-5 and TRBJ1-1; no clear D. This CDR3 contains 13 residues. Germline V gene sequence: CDR1 MNHEY, CDR2 SVGAGI. V lost 6 bases and J 6 bases, leaving 14 bases between the germline ends. The CDR3 sequence is CASRIYSSAEAFF. The CDR3 DNA is TGTGCCAGCAGGATTTACTCGAGCGCTGAAGCTTTCTTT.

This rearrangement joins TRBV5-1 to TRBJ2-5; 8 bases align to TRBD2. This CDR3 is 16 amino acids long. The V and J ends lost 0 bases and 0 bases, in that order; junction bases with no gene match: 4. The germline gives CDR1 SGHRS, CDR2 YFSETQ. The CDR3, as DNA: TGCGCCAGCAGCTTGGTTGCGGGGGGTTACCAAGAGACCCAGTACTTC. Residues: CASSLVAGGYQETQYF.

The genes are TRBV29-1 and TRBJ1-2, with 10 bases matching TRBD1. CDR1 and CDR2 from the germline V gene are SQVTM and ANQGSEA. The CDR3 runs to 15 residues. The trim removed 3 bases at V and 1 base at J, leaving 5 bases unmatched. CDR3 nucleotide sequence: TGCAGCGTTGAGGACAGGGGGATCCTTAACTATGGCTACACCTTC. Translated, it gives CSVEDRGILNYGYTF.